This is a list of T cell receptor beta chains from one sample in a study of blood T cell repertoires in COVID-19. Sequencing was performed with immunoSEQ multiplex PCR; in TCRdb, only in-frame clones are kept and a portion is missing. The table has 350,000 to 450,000 clones, more than 85% seen once. Material: PBMCs or T cells enriched from blood (not recorded which). Receptor source: a woman in her 40s who had been exposed to COVID-19. The CDR3 runs from the conserved cysteine through the conserved F or W. D genes are given only for firm matches. For some rows the clone size is stated as once, few or many, or as a class when expanded; others skip it.

clone_size j_call v_call d_call cdr3_aa cdr3_nt
NA TRBJ2-7 TRBV7-2 TRBD2 CASSPTTSAAYEQYF TGTGCCAGCAGCCCTACCACTAGCGCCGCCTACGAGCAGTACTTC
NA TRBJ1-3 TRBV4-2 TRBD1 CASRLDITGAGNTIYF TGTGCCAGCAGGCTAGATATCACAGGGGCTGGAAACACCATATATTTT
NA TRBJ2-1 TRBV7-9 TRBD2 CASSFLPPGGGFEQFF TGTGCCAGCAGCTTCCTCCCCCCGGGGGGAGGGTTTGAGCAGTTCTTC
NA TRBJ1-2 TRBV3-1/TRBV3-2 NA CASSGTGLGGYTF TGTGCCAGCAGCGGAACAGGGCTGGGTGGCTACACCTTC
NA TRBJ2-5 TRBV24-1 TRBD1 CATSELGTGGTRETQYF TGTGCCACCAGTGAACTCGGGACAGGGGGCACTCGAGAGACCCAGTACTTC
NA TRBJ1-1 TRBV27 TRBD1 CASSEDRSLKAFF TGTGCCAGCAGTGAGGACAGGTCGCTAAAAGCTTTCTTT
NA TRBJ2-7 TRBV27 TRBD2 CASKGLAGLEQYF TGTGCCAGCAAGGGACTAGCGGGGCTGGAGCAGTACTTC
NA TRBJ1-2 TRBV29-1 NA CSVGGKGEGYTF TGCAGCGTGGGAGGGAAGGGCGAGGGCTACACCTTC
NA TRBJ2-7 TRBV19 TRBD1 CASSIVGQGPYEQYF TGTGCCAGTAGTATAGTTGGACAGGGACCCTACGAGCAGTACTTC
NA TRBJ1-6 TRBV11-3 NA CASSLGRGSNSPLHF TGTGCCAGCAGCTTGGGGAGAGGGAGCAATTCACCCCTCCACTTT
NA TRBJ1-4 TRBV2 TRBD1 CATQRDRANEKLFF TGTGCCACCCAGAGAGACAGGGCTAATGAAAAACTGTTTTTT
NA TRBJ2-3 TRBV7-3 NA CASSRTSGLSTDTQYF TGTGCCAGCAGCCGGACCTCGGGACTCAGCACAGATACGCAGTATTTT
NA TRBJ1-1 TRBV2 TRBD1 CASSGPAGGVGTEAFF TGTGCCAGCAGTGGGCCTGCAGGGGGCGTGGGCACTGAAGCTTTCTTT
NA TRBJ1-1 TRBV2 NA CASTRDTNTEAFF TGTGCAAGCACAAGGGACACAAACACTGAAGCTTTCTTT
NA TRBJ1-5 TRBV5-1 NA CASSLGGRVNQPQHF TGCGCCAGCAGCTTGGGAGGAAGAGTCAATCAGCCCCAGCATTTT
NA TRBJ1-2 TRBV12-3/TRBV12-4 TRBD1 CASSLRGRGGYTF TGTGCCAGCAGTTTGAGGGGGCGTGGGGGCTACACCTTC
NA TRBJ1-2 TRBV30 NA CAWSVARGRGYTF TGTGCCTGGAGTGTCGCGCGCGGGAGAGGCTACACCTTC
NA TRBJ1-1 TRBV19 NA CASSNRQGQNTEAFF TGTGCCAGCTCGAATCGGCAGGGGCAGAACACTGAAGCTTTCTTT
once TRBJ1-5 TRBV6-5 TRBD1 CASSSLTGGLGQPQHF TGTGCCAGCAGTTCACTGACAGGGGGCTTAGGTCAGCCCCAGCATTTT
NA TRBJ2-7 TRBV6-2/TRBV6-3 TRBD2 CASSSVRGSGSHVEQYF TGTGCCAGCAGTTCCGTAAGGGGCAGCGGGAGTCATGTGGAGCAATACTTC
NA TRBJ2-5 TRBV2 NA CASSESGLKETQYF TGTGCCAGCAGTGAGTCGGGACTCAAAGAGACCCAGTACTTC
NA TRBJ1-1 TRBV10-2 NA CASKDRQNTEAFF TGCGCCAGCAAAGACAGACAAAACACTGAAGCTTTCTTT
NA TRBJ1-1 TRBV2 TRBD1 CASKDRVGTEAFF TGTGCCAGCAAGGACAGGGTGGGCACTGAAGCTTTCTTT
NA TRBJ2-7 TRBV5-1 NA CASSLVRAGEQYF TGCGCCAGCAGCTTGGTCAGGGCTGGCGAGCAGTACTTC
once TRBJ2-7 TRBV6-5 NA CASKLGQGGTYEQYF TGTGCCAGCAAATTAGGGCAGGGGGGCACCTACGAGCAGTACTTC
NA TRBJ1-2 TRBV5-4 NA CASSLPGSTYYGYTF TGTGCCAGCAGCCTCCCAGGGTCCACCTACTATGGCTACACCTTC
NA TRBJ2-6 TRBV27 TRBD2 CAAASGDSGANVLTF TGTGCCGCCGCTAGCGGGGACTCTGGGGCCAACGTCCTGACTTTC
NA TRBJ1-1 TRBV21-1 NA CASSKYRVGTEAFF TGTGCCAGCAGCAAGTACAGGGTTGGGACTGAAGCTTTCTTT
NA TRBJ2-3 TRBV7-3 NA CASSPATGRDTQYF TGTGCCAGCAGCCCCGCTACGGGTCGGGATACGCAGTATTTT
NA TRBJ2-5 TRBV2 NA CASRGASVEETQYF TGTGCCAGCAGAGGGGCTAGCGTAGAAGAGACCCAGTACTTC
NA TRBJ1-1 TRBV29-1 NA CSVEDWEPNTEAFF TGCAGCGTTGAAGATTGGGAGCCAAACACTGAAGCTTTCTTT
NA TRBJ2-1 TRBV6-2/TRBV6-3 NA CASSYVPKAGNEQFF TGTGCCAGCAGTTACGTCCCGAAAGCCGGGAATGAGCAGTTCTTC
once TRBJ1-3 TRBV15 NA CATRTDPRGTIYF TGTGCCACCAGAACGGATCCCAGAGGCACCATATATTTT
NA TRBJ1-2 TRBV27 TRBD1 CASSLTTGGRVGYTF TGTGCCAGCAGTTTAACGACAGGGGGAAGAGTTGGCTACACCTTC
NA TRBJ2-3 TRBV9 NA CASSVDEREIRTDTQYF TGTGCCAGCAGCGTAGATGAACGGGAGATAAGGACAGATACGCAGTATTTT
NA TRBJ2-4 TRBV6-5 NA CASSRVAKNIQYF TGTGCCAGTTCGAGAGTAGCCAAAAACATTCAGTACTTC
NA TRBJ1-2 TRBV5-1 TRBD1 CASSLRTGTLAMGYGYTF TGCGCCAGCAGCTTGCGGACAGGGACCCTAGCAATGGGCTATGGCTACACCTTC
NA TRBJ1-1 TRBV27 TRBD1 CASSSIDRVATEAFF TGTGCCAGCAGTTCAATAGACAGGGTGGCCACTGAAGCTTTCTTT
once TRBJ2-7 TRBV9 NA CASSPRDGALSYEQYF TGTGCCAGCAGCCCGCGTGATGGTGCCCTCTCCTACGAGCAGTACTTC
NA TRBJ1-5 TRBV19 NA CASVPDSLNQPQHF TGTGCCAGTGTCCCGGACAGCCTCAATCAGCCCCAGCATTTT
NA TRBJ1-4 TRBV5-4 TRBD1 CASRDTGTGVEKLFF TGTGCCAGCAGAGATACCGGGACAGGGGTTGAAAAACTGTTTTTT